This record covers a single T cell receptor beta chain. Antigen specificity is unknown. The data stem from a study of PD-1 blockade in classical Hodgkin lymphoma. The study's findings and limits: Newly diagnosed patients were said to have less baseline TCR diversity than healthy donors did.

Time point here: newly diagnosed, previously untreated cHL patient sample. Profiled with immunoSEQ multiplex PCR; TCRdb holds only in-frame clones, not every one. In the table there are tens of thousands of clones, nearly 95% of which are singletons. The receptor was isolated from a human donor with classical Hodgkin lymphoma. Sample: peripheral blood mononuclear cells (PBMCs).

CDR3 protein: CASILAANTGELFF. In DNA form, the CDR3 reads TGTGCCAGCATACTAGCGGCGAACACCGGGGAGCTGTTTTTT. The chain recombines TRBV28 with TRBJ2-2, with 8 positions matching TRBD2. J lost 0 bases, V lost 7 bases, and 1 base had no gene match. CDR1 and CDR2 from the germline V gene are MDHEN and SYDVKM. The CDR3 is made up of 14 amino acids. The whole variable domain, filled in from reference TRBV28 and TRBJ2-2, reads DVKVTQSSRYLVKRTGEKVFLECVQDMDHENMFWYRQDPGLGLRLIYFSYDVKMKEKGDIPEGYSVSREKKERFSLILESASTNQTSMYLCASILAANTGELFFGEGSRLTVL.